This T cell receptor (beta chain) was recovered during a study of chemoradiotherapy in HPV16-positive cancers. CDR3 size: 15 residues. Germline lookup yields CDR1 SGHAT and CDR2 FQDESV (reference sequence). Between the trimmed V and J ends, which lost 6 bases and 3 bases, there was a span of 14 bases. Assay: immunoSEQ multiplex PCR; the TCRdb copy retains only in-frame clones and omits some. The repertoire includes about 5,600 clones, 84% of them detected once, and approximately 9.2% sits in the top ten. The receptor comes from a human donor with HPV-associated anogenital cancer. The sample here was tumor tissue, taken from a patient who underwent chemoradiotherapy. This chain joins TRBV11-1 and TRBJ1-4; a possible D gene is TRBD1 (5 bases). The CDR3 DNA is TGTGCCAGCAGTACCACCGGGGCACCTAATGAAAAACTGTTTTTT. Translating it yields CASSTTGAPNEKLFF.